This TCR beta chain was captured by sequencing in a study of beta chain features in type 1 diabetes. Overall study context: All of the samples together had more than 95 million sorted cells examined.

Expressed TCRB transcripts were sequenced because the entire RNA isolate underwent reverse transcription. TCRdb's table, derived via immunoSEQ multiplex PCR, lists solely in-frame clones and lacks some. The repertoire holds approximately 330,000 clones, with approximately 10% as singletons. This TCR came from a woman aged 25 to 39 in good health. The sample comprised naive CD4+ T cells from blood.

The CDR3 loop is CASSPDRVRFPDTQYF. The DNA of the CDR3 is TGTGCCAGCTCACCGGACAGGGTTCGGTTCCCAGATACGCAGTATTTT. The genes are TRBV18 and TRBJ2-3; 8 nucleotides line up with TRBD1. The CDR3 has 16 residues. Germline assignment: CDR1 KGHSH and CDR2 LQKENI. J gave up 4 bases and V 3 bases, and 9 bases lay outside the gene matches.